This T cell receptor beta chain was identified during a study of regulatory T cells in long-lasting Graves disease. Looking at the study overall: Newly diagnosed Graves' patients had under 3 months of antithyroid drugs.

As for time point: newly diagnosed GD, antithyroid drugs for less than 3 months. PBMC RNA served as the TCR library source. Findings and limits, study-wide: Among samples with persistent disease, TRBV28, TRBJ1-2 and TRBJ2-5 were favored. Lower TCR diversity characterized persistent Graves' patients relative to newly diagnosed patients.

Arm-PCR of CDR3 regions with iRepertoire HTBI primers generated TCR beta libraries. TCRdb reprocessed the multiplex PCR reads via MiXCR and lists one record per CDR3 protein. The table records over 200,000 distinct CDR3 sequences, approximately 18% of them present only once. CDR1 is SGHRS, CDR2 YFSETQ, per germline. The V end lost 4 bases, the J end lost 1 base, and 12 bases lay between the germline ends. The CDR3 length is 15 residues. This clonotype was seen repeatedly, ten times or more. Antigen unknown. This sample also belongs to another study, concerning T cells in Graves' hyperthyroidism and ophthalmopathy.

Material: peripheral blood mononuclear cells (PBMCs), obtained at new diagnosis, from a patient treated with antithyroid drugs. The chain uses TRBV5-1 and TRBJ1-5, with D hard to call. This receptor was taken from a woman in her thirties with Graves disease. CDR3 bases: TGCGCCAGCAGCACCTCCGGGGAAAGCAATCAGCCCCAGCATTTT. Its protein product is CASSTSGESNQPQHF.